The rows below give T cell receptor beta chains drawn from one sample of a study of PD-L1 blockade in urothelial cancer. The table came from immunoSEQ multiplex PCR; TCRdb's copy has only in-frame clones and leaves some out. The sample holds about 56,000 clones, about 86% seen once. The sequences come from PBMCs, collected around atezolizumab (anti-PD-L1) treatment. Source of these receptors: a middle-aged man with urothelial cancer. Both conserved end residues are part of each CDR3. The D gene is left open where the match is weak. Size tells how often a clone was seen (once, few, many) or the class of an expanded clone, and some rows leave it out.

>TRBV27|TRBJ2-2|13|few|NA
TGTGCCAGCAGTTTTGCAGGCGCCGGGGAGCTGTTTTTT
CASSFAGAGELFF
>TRBV4-2|TRBJ2-2|18|NA|TRBD2
TGTGCCAGCAGCCAAGATTGGCCTAGCGGGAGCGGCACCGGGGAGCTGTTTTTT
CASSQDWPSGSGTGELFF
>TRBV29-1|TRBJ2-7|12|NA|NA
TGCAGCGTGGGCGCGGGACCCTACGAGCAGTACTTC
CSVGAGPYEQYF
>TRBV6-6|TRBJ2-3|15|NA|TRBD2
TGTGCCAGTGTACTAGCGGGAGGTGTCACAGATACGCAGTATTTT
CASVLAGGVTDTQYF
>TRBV19|TRBJ2-1|12|NA|NA
TGTGCCAGTAGTATCCCCGACAGACAGCAGTTCTTC
CASSIPDRQQFF
>TRBV18|TRBJ1-1|13|NA|NA
TGTGCCAGCTCACCGTCGGGTACGGGGGTAGCTTTCTTT
CASSPSGTGVAFF
>TRBV5-1|TRBJ2-3|16|NA|NA
TGCGCCAGCAGCTTGGCGCAGGGACTTAGAACAGATACGCAGTATTTT
CASSLAQGLRTDTQYF
>TRBV19|TRBJ1-2|13|few|TRBD1
TGTGCGAGTAGGGGACAGGGCGACTATGGCTACACCTTC
CASRGQGDYGYTF
>TRBV1|TRBJ1-2|16|NA|NA
TGCACCAGCAGCCAAGAGGGCGTCGTAGCAGGGTGCGGCTACACCTTC
CTSSQEGVVAGCGYTF
>TRBV28|TRBJ2-3|16|NA|TRBD1
TGTGCCAGCAGCCCAATGACAGGGACAGGGACAGATACGCAGTATTTT
CASSPMTGTGTDTQYF
>TRBV5-1|TRBJ2-3|14|NA|NA
TGCGCCAGCAGCCCCCGACCAGGGGCAGATACGCAGTATTTT
CASSPRPGADTQYF
>TRBV28|TRBJ1-2|12|NA|NA
TGTGCCAGCAGTTCTACTAACTATGGCTACACCTTC
CASSSTNYGYTF
>TRBV9|TRBJ2-1|15|NA|TRBD2
TGTGCCAGCGCCGGGACTAGCGTCTCCTACAATGAGCAGTTCTTC
CASAGTSVSYNEQFF
>TRBV28|TRBJ2-7|13|NA|NA
TGTGCCAGCGTAAGCTCTGATGCACGCGAGCAGTACTTC
CASVSSDAREQYF
>TRBV15|TRBJ1-6|15|NA|NA
TGTGCCACCAGCAGAGATCAGGGGTCGGGTTCACCCCTCCACTTT
CATSRDQGSGSPLHF
>TRBV5-1|TRBJ2-1|16|NA|TRBD1
TGCGCCAGCAGCTTACAGGGGCGGGTCTCCTACAATGAGCAGTTCTTC
CASSLQGRVSYNEQFF
>TRBV7-8|TRBJ2-1|12|NA|NA
TGTGCCAGCAGCCCCGAACTAGCACGTCGGTTCTTC
CASSPELARRFF
>TRBV7-3|TRBJ2-2|14|NA|NA
TGTGCCAGCCAACCGGGAATTGGGACCGGGGAGCTGTTTTTT
CASQPGIGTGELFF
>TRBV6-5|TRBJ2-3|14|NA|NA
TGTGCCAGCAGTTACCTGCGGAGCACAGATACGCAGTATTTT
CASSYLRSTDTQYF
>TRBV5-1|TRBJ2-2|16|NA|TRBD2
TGCGCCAGCAGCTTGGGTCCTAGCGGCCCTACCGGGGAGCTGTTTTTT
CASSLGPSGPTGELFF
>TRBV5-1|TRBJ1-4|16|NA|NA
TGCGCCAGCAGCTTGGCCTGGCAGGGCCTTAGCGAAAAACTGTTTTTT
CASSLAWQGLSEKLFF
>TRBV19|TRBJ1-2|13|NA|NA
TGTGCCAGTAGTATACAGGGACACCTAGGCTACACCTTC
CASSIQGHLGYTF
>TRBV5-1|TRBJ1-5|16|NA|NA
TGCGCCAGCAGCTTGTGGGGGCTGGATAGCAATCAGCCCCAGCATTTT
CASSLWGLDSNQPQHF
>TRBV11-2|TRBJ2-2|16|NA|NA
TGTGCCAGCAGCCGCCAGATGGCAGGGCCGGCCGGGGAGCTGTTTTTT
CASSRQMAGPAGELFF
>TRBV18|TRBJ2-2|12|NA|NA
TGTGCCAGCCAGGCGTACACCGGGGAGCTGTTTTTT
CASQAYTGELFF
>TRBV4-2|TRBJ1-3|16|once|NA
TGTGCCAGCAGCCAAGCTCCGGAGGCTACTGGAAACACCATATATTTT
CASSQAPEATGNTIYF
>TRBV5-1|TRBJ2-7|15|NA|NA
TGCGCCAGCAGCCGACTTGGGGGGAGTCTCTACGAGCAGTACTTC
CASSRLGGSLYEQYF
>TRBV28|TRBJ1-1|13|NA|NA
TGTGCCAGCAGTTTAAACGGAGACACTGAAGCTTTCTTT
CASSLNGDTEAFF
>TRBV28|TRBJ1-5|15|NA|NA
TGTGCCAGCAGTTTTTCCAGCGGTCCCAATCAGCCCCAGCATTTT
CASSFSSGPNQPQHF
>TRBV25-1|TRBJ2-3|16|NA|NA
TGTGCCAGCAGTGAATATGTTGCAGGGTTGGCAGATACGCAGTATTTT
CASSEYVAGLADTQYF
>TRBV28|TRBJ2-7|13|few|NA
TGTGCCAGCAGTACCCAACATACCTACGAGCAGTACTTC
CASSTQHTYEQYF
>TRBV9|TRBJ2-7|14|NA|TRBD1
TGTGCCAGCAGCCCCAGAACAGGGGCGGATGAGCAGTACTTC
CASSPRTGADEQYF
>TRBV6-5|TRBJ1-6|14|NA|NA
TGTGCCAGCAGTTACACAGTTTCCGATTCACCCCTCCACTTT
CASSYTVSDSPLHF
>TRBV11-2|TRBJ2-7|17|NA|TRBD2
TGTGCCAGCAGCTTAGATATCTGGGCGGGAGCATCCTACGAGCAGTACTTC
CASSLDIWAGASYEQYF
>TRBV5-6|TRBJ1-6|14|NA|TRBD1
TGTGCCAGCAGCCTACAGGGGACTAATTCACCCCTCCACTTT
CASSLQGTNSPLHF
>TRBV13|TRBJ2-5|14|NA|TRBD1
TGTGCCAGCAGCTCCAGGACAGGCTCCGAGACCCAGTACTTC
CASSSRTGSETQYF
>TRBV30|TRBJ2-7|12|once|NA
TGTGCCTGGAGTGCACTCACCTACGAGCAGTACTTC
CAWSALTYEQYF
>TRBV19|TRBJ2-1|16|NA|TRBD2
TGTGCCAGTAGGGGACTAGCGGGAAACTTGGGCAATGAGCAGTTCTTC
CASRGLAGNLGNEQFF